These 9 T cell receptor beta chains originate from one sample sequenced in a study of CD8+CD57+ T cells in acquired aplastic anemia (dated by TCRdb to 2017 to 2018). Sequencing took place on an Illumina HiSeq 2000. TCR beta VDJ combination and CDR3 sequence profiling used genomic DNA as the template. TCRdb reran the public reads through fastp at Q25 and MiXCR, keeping productive beta chains. Each CDR3 protein appears once, grouped with its most common genes and DNA. This sample gives about 180,000 distinct CDR3 sequences in total; approximately 48% of them show up just once. The ten largest clonotypes hold about 1.8% of the sample. The patients picked for sequencing were ones in whom flow cytometry had shown an expansion of CD8+CD57+ cells. Sequencing was done on a sample of sorted CD4+, CD8+, or CD8+CD57+ T cells (not recorded which) from PBMCs. The receptor set was obtained from a human donor with aplastic anemia.

This clonotype was counted ten times or more. This rearrangement joins TRBV6-2 or TRBV6-3 to TRBJ1-2; D is uncertain. The CDR3 loop spans 14 amino acids. V lost 6 bases and J lost 1, with 12 bases in between. Germline CDR1 MNHEY, CDR2 SVGEGT. The CDR3 reads CASRNPGINYGYTF. In DNA, the CDR3 is TGTGCCAGCAGAAATCCGGGGATTAACTATGGCTACACCTTC.

Concerning this clonotype: A much larger clone differs by one base, so this may be a read error. The rearrangement joins TRBV6-2 or TRBV6-3 to TRBJ2-2; a possible D gene is TRBD1 (5 bases). CDR1 and CDR2 (germline): MNHEY, SVGEGT. V was pared by 8 bases and J by 2 bases, with 15 bases between. CDR3 size: 15 residues. CDR3: CASGQQGFNTGELFF. DNA of the CDR3: TGTGCCAGCGGTCAGCAGGGCTTTAACACCGGGGAGCTGTTTTTT.

This clonotype was recorded at least ten times. The chain employs TRBV20-1 and TRBJ1-5; TRBD1 agrees at 7 bases. CDR1 is DFQATT, CDR2 SNEGSKA, per germline (reference sequence). V shed 1 base, J shed 7 bases, and the junction held 4 bases outside the gene matches. The CDR3 is 13 amino acids. The chain's CDR3 is CSARVTGEQPQHF. CDR3 bases: TGCAGTGCTAGAGTAACAGGGGAGCAGCCCCAGCATTTT.

V is TRBV11-2 and J is TRBJ2-5; 7 bases map to TRBD2. CDR3 size: 18 residues. Trimming took 1 base from V and 4 from J; bases not matched to a gene: 15. Germline CDR1 reads SGHAT; CDR2 reads FQNNGV. The CDR3 loop reads CASSLGREVLAFGETQYF. The CDR3 bases are TGTGCCAGCAGCTTAGGTCGGGAGGTCCTAGCCTTCGGAGAGACCCAGTACTTC.

This clonotype was counted many times. This chain links TRBV13 with TRBJ2-7, with TRBD2 matching 15 bases. J gave up 6 bases and V 4 bases, and 4 bases lay outside the gene matches. Germline CDR1 is PRHDT and CDR2 is FYEKMQ (reference sequence). The CDR3 has 15 amino acids. The CDR3 DNA is TGTGCCAGCAGCTCCCGGGGACTAGCGGGGGGCGAGCAGTACTTC. It yields the protein CASSSRGLAGGEQYF.

This clonotype was counted many times. V is TRBV29-1 and J is TRBJ2-2, with 7 bases matching TRBD2. The CDR3 has 14 residues. V dropped 6 bases and J dropped 4; count of bases not matched to a gene: 8. Germline-derived CDR1 and CDR2 are SQVTM and ANQGSEA. CDR3 nucleotide sequence: TGCAGCGTCCGCGGGGGTGGGGGCACCGGGGAGCTGTTTTTT. Translation: CSVRGGGGTGELFF.

A note on this clonotype: An end of the junction does not agree with germline; a read error may underlie this. The chain recombines TRBV25-1 with TRBJ1-6, with 8 bases identical to TRBD1. In germline, CDR1 is MGHDK, CDR2 SYGVNS. This CDR3 has 14 amino acids. The CDR3 loop reads CASSPRQGNSPPHF. The CDR3 coding sequence is TGTGCCAGCAGCCCCAGACAGGGGAACTCACCCCCCCACTTT.

The rearrangement links TRBV19 to TRBJ2-7; 8 bases are shared with TRBD1. V shed 5 bases, J shed 9 bases, and the junction held 18 bases outside the gene matches. Germline V lookup: CDR1 LNHDA, CDR2 SQIVND (reference sequence). The length of the CDR3 is 16 residues. The CDR3 nucleotides are TGTGCCAGTAGTCCCAGGGGGCGCGATGGGGGCGCGTGGCAGTACTTC. It is translated as CASSPRGRDGGAWQYF.

V is TRBV6-1 and J is TRBJ2-7; D gene uncertain. V was shortened by 7 bases and J by 4 bases, with 8 bases between the two germline ends. The CDR3 contains 11 residues. Germline V gene lookup returns CDR1 MNHNS and CDR2 SASEGT. As DNA, the CDR3 is TGTGCCAGCAAGGAGCTGTACGAGCAGTACTTC. Translation: CASKELYEQYF.